This T cell receptor (beta chain) was profiled in a study of identical twins' blood T cells. Study results and caveats: Each donor's most abundant TCRbeta clonotypes shared more CDR3 sequences with her twin than unrelated donors. V gene usage reportedly matched far better within twin pairs than unrelated donors.

Likely shared infections and vaccines: all three twin pairs were reared together. TCRdb ran MiXCR on the 5' RACE reads and lists one entry per CDR3 protein. The sample includes about 370,000 distinct CDR3 sequences, 25% to 35% seen only once; the top ten take about 6%. This clonotype was seen more than once but under ten times. Its antigen remains unknown. The germline V gene encodes CDR1 SQVTM and CDR2 ANQGSEA. With V trimmed by 5 bases and J by 4 bases, 19 bases remained unmatched. The CDR3 spans 17 residues. The sequencing sample was made of PBMCs. The genes are TRBV29-1 and TRBJ1-2; TRBD1 matches at 7 bases. This TCR was sampled from a woman aged 18 to 50 in good health. The CDR3, as DNA: TGCAGCGTTTATACGCGGGACCAGGGGGTCCGGGCCTATGGCTACACCTTC. This translates into CSVYTRDQGVRAYGYTF.